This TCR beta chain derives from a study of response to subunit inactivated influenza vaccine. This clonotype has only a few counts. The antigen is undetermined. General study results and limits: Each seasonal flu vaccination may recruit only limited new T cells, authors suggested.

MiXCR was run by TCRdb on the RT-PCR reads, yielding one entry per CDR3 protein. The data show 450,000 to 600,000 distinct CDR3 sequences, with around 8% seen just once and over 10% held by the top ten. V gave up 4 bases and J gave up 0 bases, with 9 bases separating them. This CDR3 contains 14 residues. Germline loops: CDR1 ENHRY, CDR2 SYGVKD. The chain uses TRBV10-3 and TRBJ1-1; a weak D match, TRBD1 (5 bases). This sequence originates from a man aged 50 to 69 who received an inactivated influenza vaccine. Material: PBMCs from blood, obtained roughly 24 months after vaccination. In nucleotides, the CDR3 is TGTGCCATCAGTGCAGGGACTTTGAACACTGAAGCTTTCTTT. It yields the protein CAISAGTLNTEAFF.